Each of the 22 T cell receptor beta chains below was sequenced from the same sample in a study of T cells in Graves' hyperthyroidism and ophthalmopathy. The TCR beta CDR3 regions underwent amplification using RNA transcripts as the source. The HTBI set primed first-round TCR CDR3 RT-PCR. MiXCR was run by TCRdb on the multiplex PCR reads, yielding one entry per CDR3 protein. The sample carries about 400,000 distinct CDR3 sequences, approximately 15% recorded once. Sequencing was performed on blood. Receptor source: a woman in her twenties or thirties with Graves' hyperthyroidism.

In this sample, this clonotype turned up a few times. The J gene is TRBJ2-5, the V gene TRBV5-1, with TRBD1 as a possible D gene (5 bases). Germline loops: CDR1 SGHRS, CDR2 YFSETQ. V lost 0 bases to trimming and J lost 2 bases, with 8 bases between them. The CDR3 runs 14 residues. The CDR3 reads CASSLGTIQETQYF. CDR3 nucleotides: TGCGCCAGCAGCTTGGGGACAATACAAGAGACCCAGTACTTC. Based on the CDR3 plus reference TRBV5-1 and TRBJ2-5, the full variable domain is KAGVTQTPRYLIKTRGQQVTLSCSPISGHRSVSWYQQTPGQGLQFLFEYFSETQRNKGNFPGRFSGRQFSNSRSEMNVSTLELGDSALYLCASSLGTIQETQYFGPGTRLLVL.

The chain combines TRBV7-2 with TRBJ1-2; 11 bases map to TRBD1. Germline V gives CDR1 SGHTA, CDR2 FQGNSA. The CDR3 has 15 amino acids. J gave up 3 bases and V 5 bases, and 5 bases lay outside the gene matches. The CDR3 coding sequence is TGTGCCAGCAGCACCCGGACAGGGGGCTACTATGGCTACACCTTC. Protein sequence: CASSTRTGGYYGYTF. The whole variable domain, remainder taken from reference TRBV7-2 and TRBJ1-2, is GAGVSQSPSNKVTEKGKDVELRCDPISGHTALYWYRQSLGQGLEFLIYFQGNSAPDKSGLPSDRFSAERTGGSVSTLTIQRTQQEDSAVYLCASSTRTGGYYGYTFGSGTRLTVV.

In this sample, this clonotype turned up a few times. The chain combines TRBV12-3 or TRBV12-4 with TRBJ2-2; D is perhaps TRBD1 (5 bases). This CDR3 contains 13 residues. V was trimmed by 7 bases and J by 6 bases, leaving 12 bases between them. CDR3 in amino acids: CASKGVGAGELFF. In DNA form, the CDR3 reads TGTGCCAGCAAAGGGGTTGGCGCCGGGGAGCTGTTTTTT.

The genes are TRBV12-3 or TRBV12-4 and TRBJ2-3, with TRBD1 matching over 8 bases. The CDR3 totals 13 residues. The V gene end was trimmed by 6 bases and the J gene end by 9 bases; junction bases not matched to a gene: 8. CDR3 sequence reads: CASRLQGAGTQYF. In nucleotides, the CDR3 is TGTGCCAGCAGATTGCAGGGGGCAGGGACGCAGTATTTT.

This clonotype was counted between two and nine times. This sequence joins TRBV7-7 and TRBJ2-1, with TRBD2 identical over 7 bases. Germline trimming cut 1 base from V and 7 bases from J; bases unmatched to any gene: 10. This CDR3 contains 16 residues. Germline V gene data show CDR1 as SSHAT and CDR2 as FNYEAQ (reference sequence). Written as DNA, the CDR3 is TGTGCCAGCAGCTTAGGGGGGAATTCGGGAGGAAATGAGCAGTTCTTC. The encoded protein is CASSLGGNSGGNEQFF.

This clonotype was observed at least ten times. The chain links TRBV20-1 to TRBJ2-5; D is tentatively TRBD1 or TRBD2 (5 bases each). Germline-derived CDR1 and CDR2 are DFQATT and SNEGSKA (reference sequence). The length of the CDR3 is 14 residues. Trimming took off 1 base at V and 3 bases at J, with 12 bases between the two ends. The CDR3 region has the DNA TGCAGTGCTAGAGGGCTGGGGGTTAAAGAGACCCAGTACTTC. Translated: CSARGLGVKETQYF.

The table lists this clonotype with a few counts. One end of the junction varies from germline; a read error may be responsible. The DNA of the CDR3 is TGTGCCAGCAGCTCTACACAACTTAACTTC. It specifies CASSSTQLNF. The chain joins TRBV7-9 to TRBJ2-5; D is unclear. Germline V CDR1 and CDR2: SEHNR, FQNEAQ (reference sequence). This CDR3 has 10 amino acids.

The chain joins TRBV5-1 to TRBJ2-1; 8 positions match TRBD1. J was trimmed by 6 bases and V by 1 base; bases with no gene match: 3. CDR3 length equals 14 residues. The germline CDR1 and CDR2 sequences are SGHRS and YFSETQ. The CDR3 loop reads CASSLQGAFNEQFF. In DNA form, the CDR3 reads TGCGCCAGCAGCTTGCAGGGGGCCTTCAATGAGCAGTTCTTC.

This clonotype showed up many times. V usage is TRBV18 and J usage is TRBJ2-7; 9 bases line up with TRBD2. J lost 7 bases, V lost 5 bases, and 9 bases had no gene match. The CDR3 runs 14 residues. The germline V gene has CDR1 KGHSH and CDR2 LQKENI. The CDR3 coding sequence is TGTGCCAGCTCAAAGACTAGCGGCCGCATAGAGCAGTACTTC. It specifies CASSKTSGRIEQYF. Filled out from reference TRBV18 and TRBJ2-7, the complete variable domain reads NAGVMQNPRHLVRRRGQEARLRCSPMKGHSHVYWYRQLPEEGLKFMVYLQKENIIDESGMPKERFSAEFPKEGPSILRIQQVVRGDSAAYFCASSKTSGRIEQYFGPGTRLTVT.

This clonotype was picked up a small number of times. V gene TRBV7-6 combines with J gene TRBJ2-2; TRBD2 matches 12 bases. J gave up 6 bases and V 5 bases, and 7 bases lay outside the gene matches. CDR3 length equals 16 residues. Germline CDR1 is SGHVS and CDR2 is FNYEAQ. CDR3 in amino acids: CASSPPGLAGSGELFF. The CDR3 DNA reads TGTGCCAGCAGCCCCCCTGGACTAGCGGGGTCCGGGGAGCTGTTTTTT. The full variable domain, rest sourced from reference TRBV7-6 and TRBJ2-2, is GAGVSQSPRYKVTKRGQDVALRCDPISGHVSLYWYRQALGQGPEFLTYFNYEAQQDKSGLPNDRFSAERPEGSISTLTIQRTEQRDSAMYRCASSPPGLAGSGELFFGEGSRLTVL.

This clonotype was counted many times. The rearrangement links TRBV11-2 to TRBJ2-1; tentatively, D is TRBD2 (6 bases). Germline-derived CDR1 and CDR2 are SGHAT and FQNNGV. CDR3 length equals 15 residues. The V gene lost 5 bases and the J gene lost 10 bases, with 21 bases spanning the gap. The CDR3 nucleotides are TGTGCCAGCAGCCCGTTGCGGGGCGGTTTAAGAGAGCAGTTCTTC. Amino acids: CASSPLRGGLREQFF.

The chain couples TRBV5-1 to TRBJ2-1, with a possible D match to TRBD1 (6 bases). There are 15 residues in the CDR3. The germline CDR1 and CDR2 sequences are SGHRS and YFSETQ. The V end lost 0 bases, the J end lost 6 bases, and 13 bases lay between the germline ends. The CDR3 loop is CASSLGAGTRNEQFF. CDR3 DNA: TGCGCCAGCAGCTTGGGCGCCGGGACACGCAATGAGCAGTTCTTC.

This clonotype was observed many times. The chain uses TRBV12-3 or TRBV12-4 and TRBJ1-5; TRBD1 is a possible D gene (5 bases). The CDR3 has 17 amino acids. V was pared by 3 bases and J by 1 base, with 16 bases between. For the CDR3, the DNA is TGTGCCAGCAGTTTGGGTATTTGGGACGAAAGCAATCAGCCCCAGCATTTT. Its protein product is CASSLGIWDESNQPQHF.

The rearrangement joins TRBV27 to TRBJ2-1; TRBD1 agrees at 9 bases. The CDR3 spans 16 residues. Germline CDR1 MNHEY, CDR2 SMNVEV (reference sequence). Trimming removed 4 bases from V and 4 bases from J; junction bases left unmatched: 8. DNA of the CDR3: TGTGCCAGCAGTTGGGACAGGGTTAATTTGTACAATGAGCAGTTCTTC. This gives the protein CASSWDRVNLYNEQFF.

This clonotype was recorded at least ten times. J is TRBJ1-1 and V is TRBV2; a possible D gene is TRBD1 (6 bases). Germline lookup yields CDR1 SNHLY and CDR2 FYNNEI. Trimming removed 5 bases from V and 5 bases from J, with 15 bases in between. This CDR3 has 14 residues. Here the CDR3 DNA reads TGTGCCAGCAGTTCTTACAGGGAGAGTACTGAAGCTTTCTTT. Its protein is CASSSYRESTEAFF.

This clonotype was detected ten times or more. CDR3 in amino acids: CSARGTGPGEAFF. CDR3 in DNA: TGCAGTGCTAGAGGCACAGGGCCGGGTGAAGCTTTCTTT. The gene calls are TRBV20-1 and TRBJ1-1; tentatively, D is TRBD1 (6 bases). The CDR3 has 13 residues. Between the trimmed V and J ends, which lost 1 base and 7 bases, there was a span of 13 bases. In germline, CDR1 is DFQATT, CDR2 SNEGSKA (reference sequence).

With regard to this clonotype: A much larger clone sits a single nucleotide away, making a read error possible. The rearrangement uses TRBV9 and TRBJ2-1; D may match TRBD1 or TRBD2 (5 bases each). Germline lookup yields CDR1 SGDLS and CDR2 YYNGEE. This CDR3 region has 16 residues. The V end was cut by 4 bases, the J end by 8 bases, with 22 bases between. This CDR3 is CASSTSEARGTHEQFF. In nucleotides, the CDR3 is TGTGCCAGCAGCACCTCCGAGGCAAGAGGGACGCATGAGCAGTTCTTC.

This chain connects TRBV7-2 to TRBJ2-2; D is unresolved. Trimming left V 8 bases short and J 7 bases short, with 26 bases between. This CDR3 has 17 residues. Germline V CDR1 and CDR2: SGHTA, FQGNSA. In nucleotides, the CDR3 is TGTGCCAGCTCTGTCTTCGGGCCTACCCTCAAAAACGGGGAGCTGTTTTTT. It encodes CASSVFGPTLKNGELFF.

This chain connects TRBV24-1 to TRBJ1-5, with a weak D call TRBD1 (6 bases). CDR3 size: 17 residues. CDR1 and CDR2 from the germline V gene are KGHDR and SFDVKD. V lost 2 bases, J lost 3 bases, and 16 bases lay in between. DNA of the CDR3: TGTGCCACCAGTGATTCCGGCTCCAGGGGTCTCAATCAGCCCCAGCATTTT. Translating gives CATSDSGSRGLNQPQHF.

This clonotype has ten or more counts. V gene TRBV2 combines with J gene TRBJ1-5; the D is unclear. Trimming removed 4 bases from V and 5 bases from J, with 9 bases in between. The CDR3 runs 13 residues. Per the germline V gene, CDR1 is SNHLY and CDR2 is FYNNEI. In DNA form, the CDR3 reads TGTGCCAGCAGTGTTCGGGGATATCAGCCCCAGCATTTT. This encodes CASSVRGYQPQHF.

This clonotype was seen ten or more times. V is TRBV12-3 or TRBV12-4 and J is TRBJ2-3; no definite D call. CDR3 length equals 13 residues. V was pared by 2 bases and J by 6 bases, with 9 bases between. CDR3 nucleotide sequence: TGTGCCAGCAGTTTAAGTAGGAGCGATACGCAGTATTTT. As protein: CASSLSRSDTQYF.

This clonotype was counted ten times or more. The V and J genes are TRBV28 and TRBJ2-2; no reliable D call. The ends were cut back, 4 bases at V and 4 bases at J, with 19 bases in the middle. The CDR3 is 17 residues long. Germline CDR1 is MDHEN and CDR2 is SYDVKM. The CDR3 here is CASSSTRSAATTGELFF. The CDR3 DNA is TGTGCCAGCAGTTCAACCCGGTCTGCCGCGACCACCGGGGAGCTGTTTTTT.